These 13 T cell receptor beta chains came from one sample sequenced in a study of PD-L1 blockade in urothelial cancer. The time point is: pretreatment peripheral blood. TCRdb keeps only in-frame clones here, not all; method: immunoSEQ multiplex PCR. Found here are under 70,000 clones, about 81% of them singletons; the top ten hold 1.5% to 2%. The material sequenced was PBMCs, taken around atezolizumab (anti-PD-L1) treatment. The receptors shown here come from a man aged 70-80 years with urothelial cancer.

The chain carries TRBV27 and TRBJ2-1, with 12 bases fitting TRBD2. J was trimmed by 0 bases and V by 4 bases; bases with no gene match: 4. Germline CDR1 and CDR2: MNHEY and SMNVEV (reference sequence). The CDR3 length is 17 residues. The CDR3 region is CASSWTSGISSYNEQFF. CDR3 coding DNA: TGTGCCAGCAGTTGGACTAGCGGGATAAGCTCCTACAATGAGCAGTTCTTC.

The J gene is TRBJ2-5, the V gene TRBV9; D is undetermined. CDR3 size: 15 residues. Germline CDR1 and CDR2: SGDLS and YYNGEE. Trimming cost V 4 bases and J 3 bases, with 16 bases left between them. The CDR3 nucleotides read TGTGCCAGCAGCCCCCCGGCAGGTGATGAAGAGACCCAGTACTTC. It specifies CASSPPAGDEETQYF.

In its sample, this clone was seen a few times. This chain uses TRBV7-9 with TRBJ2-1; TRBD2 aligns across 8 bases. Germline V CDR1 and CDR2: SEHNR, FQNEAQ (reference sequence). The CDR3 runs to 15 residues. The junction had 3 bases not matched to a gene; V was cut back by 3 bases and J by 2 bases. This CDR3 is CASSLWREAYNEQFF. The CDR3 region has the DNA TGTGCCAGCAGCTTGTGGCGGGAGGCCTACAATGAGCAGTTCTTC.

V gene TRBV6-5 combines with J gene TRBJ2-7; 13 nucleotides align to TRBD2. The V gene's germline CDR1 is MNHEY and CDR2 SVGAGI. Trimming took 2 bases from V and 5 from J; bases not matched to a gene: 6. The CDR3 runs to 16 residues. The CDR3 spells CASSYAGLAGHDEQYF. The CDR3 region has the DNA TGTGCCAGCAGTTACGCGGGACTAGCGGGACACGACGAGCAGTACTTC.

This clone appeared a few times. This rearrangement joins TRBV19 to TRBJ1-5, with 8 bases aligning to TRBD1. Germline V gene sequence: CDR1 LNHDA, CDR2 SQIVND (reference sequence). This CDR3 region has 15 residues. Losses at the gene ends were 3 bases for V and 1 base for J; bases not matched to a gene: 2. DNA of the CDR3: TGTGCCAGTAGTATGGACAGGGAGAGCAATCAGCCCCAGCATTTT. Amino acid sequence: CASSMDRESNQPQHF.

The chain uses TRBV7-3 and TRBJ2-3; 8 bases fit TRBD2. Trimming at V came to 4 bases and at J to 5 bases, leaving 17 bases not matched to a gene. There are 18 residues in the CDR3. The V gene's germline CDR1 is SGHTA and CDR2 FQGTGA. The CDR3 reads CASSWFGRTSNQGDTQYF. The CDR3 region has the DNA TGTGCCAGCAGCTGGTTCGGGAGGACTAGCAACCAGGGAGATACGCAGTATTTT.

The genes are TRBV21-1 and TRBJ2-7; the table's D call TRBD2 went unverified against the DNA. TRBV21-1 is a listed pseudogene. The CDR3 runs 17 residues. The CDR3 spells CASSKLIAASGRMEQYF. The CDR3 region has the DNA TGTGCCAGCAGCAAACTTATCGCGGCTAGCGGACGTATGGAGCAGTACTTC.

The J gene is TRBJ2-1, the V gene TRBV19, with 7 nucleotides matching TRBD1. CDR3 length equals 17 residues. CDR1 LNHDA and CDR2 SQIVND come from the germline V gene (reference sequence). V trimming: 6 bases; J trimming: 5 bases; junction bases outside the gene matches: 16. The CDR3 sequence: CASSRPTHDRDHNEQFF. The CDR3 bases are TGTGCCAGTAGCCGCCCTACCCATGACAGGGACCACAATGAGCAGTTCTTC.

This clone was detected once. The rearrangement uses TRBV7-2 and TRBJ1-2, with a weak D call TRBD1 (6 bases). The CDR3 extends over 13 amino acids. Germline V CDR1 and CDR2: SGHTA, FQGNSA. V lost 1 base, J lost 8 bases, and 11 bases lay in between. CDR3 in DNA: TGTGCCAGCAGCTTAGGACAGGCCCACGGCTACACCTTC. This gives the protein CASSLGQAHGYTF.

The J gene is TRBJ2-2, the V gene TRBV5-1; 14 bases are a match to TRBD2. This CDR3 is built from 17 residues. Germline lookup yields CDR1 SGHRS and CDR2 YFSETQ. The V gene end was trimmed by 3 bases and the J gene end by 7 bases; junction bases not matched to a gene: 8. The CDR3 sequence: CASSSSSTSGRVGELFF. The DNA of the CDR3 is TGCGCCAGCAGCTCTTCCTCGACTAGCGGGAGGGTCGGGGAGCTGTTTTTT.

The rearrangement links TRBV19 to TRBJ1-1, with TRBD1 matching 7 bases. Germline values: CDR1 LNHDA, CDR2 SQIVND (reference sequence). The CDR3 consists of 13 residues. V was pared by 5 bases and J by 11 bases, with 11 bases of the junction left unmatched. CDR3 sequence reads: CASSSPGGKLAFF. In DNA, the CDR3 is TGTGCCAGTAGTTCCCCAGGGGGGAAGCTGGCTTTCTTT. Filled out from reference TRBV19 and TRBJ1-1, the complete variable domain reads DGGITQSPKYLFRKEGQNVTLSCEQNLNHDAMYWYRQDPGQGLRLIYYSQIVNDFQKGDIAEGYSVSREKKESFPLTVTSAQKNPTAFYLCASSSPGGKLAFFGQGTRLTVV.

This clone was observed a few times. The rearrangement links TRBV5-4 to TRBJ1-1, with 10 bases aligning to TRBD1. Germline-derived CDR1 and CDR2 are SGHNT and YYREEE (reference sequence). The CDR3 runs 14 residues. With V trimmed by 5 bases and J by 1 base, 2 bases remained unmatched. CDR3 bases: TGTGCCAGCAGGAGGGACAGGGGGAACACTGAAGCTTTCTTT. As protein: CASRRDRGNTEAFF.

The chain combines TRBV5-1 with TRBJ2-7; D is perhaps TRBD1 (6 bases). Trimming pared 0 bases from V and 5 bases from J, leaving 12 bases between. The CDR3 covers 14 residues. CDR1 is SGHRS, CDR2 YFSETQ, per germline. The CDR3 region is CASSLVVKGDEQYF. The CDR3 DNA reads TGCGCCAGCAGCTTGGTAGTAAAGGGGGACGAGCAGTACTTC.